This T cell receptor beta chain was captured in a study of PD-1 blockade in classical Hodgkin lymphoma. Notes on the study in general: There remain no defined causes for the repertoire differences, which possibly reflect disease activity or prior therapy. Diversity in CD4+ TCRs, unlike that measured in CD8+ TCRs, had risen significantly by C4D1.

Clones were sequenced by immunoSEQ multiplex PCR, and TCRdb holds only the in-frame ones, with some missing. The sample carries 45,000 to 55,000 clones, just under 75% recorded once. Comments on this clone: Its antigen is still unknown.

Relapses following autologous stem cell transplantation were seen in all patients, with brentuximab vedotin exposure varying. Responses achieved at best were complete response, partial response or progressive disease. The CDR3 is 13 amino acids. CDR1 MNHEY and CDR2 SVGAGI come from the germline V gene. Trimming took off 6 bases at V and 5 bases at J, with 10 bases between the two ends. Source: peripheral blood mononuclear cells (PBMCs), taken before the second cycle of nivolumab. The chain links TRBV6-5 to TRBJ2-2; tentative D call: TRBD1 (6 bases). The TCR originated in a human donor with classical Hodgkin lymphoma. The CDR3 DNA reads TGTGCCAGCAGGGAACAGGGTACCGGGGAGCTGTTTTTT. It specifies CASREQGTGELFF.